This T cell receptor (beta chain) comes out of a study of identical twins. Each CDR3 protein is one row after TCRdb ran MiXCR on the 5' RACE reads. Among 250,000 or so distinct CDR3 sequences, around 7.6% were seen once, and the ten largest hold under 7%. Per the germline V gene, CDR1 is LGHDT and CDR2 is YNNKEL (reference sequence). The CDR3 is made up of 16 amino acids. V was shortened by 3 bases and J by 8 bases, with 19 bases between the two germline ends. These data also featured in a second study, about yellow fever vaccine responses in identical twins.

Sample: CD8+ T cells sorted from blood. This receptor was obtained from a woman in her late teens or twenties in good health. This chain connects TRBV3-1 to TRBJ1-4; D remains ambiguous. CDR3 sequence: CASSHDPDRTGEKLFF. CDR3 DNA: TGTGCCAGCAGCCACGACCCGGACCGCACGGGGGAAAAACTGTTTTTT.